This is a list of T cell receptor beta chains from one sample in a study of blood T cell repertoires in COVID-19. Sequencing was performed with immunoSEQ multiplex PCR; in TCRdb, only in-frame clones are kept and a portion is missing. Of some 260,000 clones listed, approximately 82% are singletons. The sample comprised peripheral blood. These receptors were collected from a woman aged 18-35 years with acute or convalescent COVID-19. Both conserved end residues are part of each CDR3. The D gene is left open where the match is weak. Clone size is shown for a subset of rows, as once, few, many or a class of expanded clone.

. | few | TRBJ2-5 | TRBV29-1 | TGCACCATAGGAGCAGCCACCCAAGAGACCCAGTACTTC | CTIGAATQETQYF
. | . | TRBJ2-1 | TRBV7-9 | TGTGCCAGCAGCTTAATCAGGGGCAATGAGCAGTTCTTC | CASSLIRGNEQFF
. | . | TRBJ2-2 | TRBV7-9 | TGTGCCAGCAGCCTGACAGACACCGGGGAGCTGTTTTTT | CASSLTDTGELFF
TRBD2 | . | TRBJ2-7 | TRBV28 | TGTGCCAGCAGTTTATCGACTAGCGGGAGTAGTGAGCAGTACTTC | CASSLSTSGSSEQYF
. | . | TRBJ2-6 | TRBV28 | TGTGCCAGCAGCCCACAGAAGTCTGGGGCCAACGTCCTGACTTTC | CASSPQKSGANVLTF
. | . | TRBJ2-1 | TRBV12-3/TRBV12-4 | TGTGCCAGCAGTTTCGGGTTGCACAATGAGCAGTTCTTC | CASSFGLHNEQFF
. | . | TRBJ1-2 | TRBV19 | TGTGCCAGTAGGCCGATGAAGACAGTCCCCCTGGGCTACACCTTC | CASRPMKTVPLGYTF
TRBD1 | . | TRBJ2-1 | TRBV10-2 | TGCGCCAGCAGGCGTGGGACAGCCTACAATGAGCAGTTCTTC | CASRRGTAYNEQFF
TRBD2 | . | TRBJ2-1 | TRBV6-4 | TGTGCCAGCAGTGACTCGGAGACTAGCGCATCGTACAATGAGCAGTTCTTC | CASSDSETSASYNEQFF
. | . | TRBJ1-4 | TRBV27 | TGTGCCAGCAGACAAATAGGACAGACCAATGAAAAACTGTTTTTT | CASRQIGQTNEKLFF
TRBD2 | few | TRBJ2-7 | TRBV30 | TGTGCCTGGAGTCGGCGACTAGCGGGGTTTGAGTCCTACGAGCAGTACTTC | CAWSRRLAGFESYEQYF
TRBD2 | . | TRBJ2-7 | TRBV6-1 | TGTGCCAGCAGTGAATTCGCTAGCGGGGCATACTACGAGCAGTACTTC | CASSEFASGAYYEQYF
TRBD1 | once | TRBJ1-1 | TRBV5-1 | TGCGCCAGCAGCTCCTGGACAGGGACGAACACTGAAGCTTTCTTT | CASSSWTGTNTEAFF
TRBD2 | . | TRBJ2-1 | TRBV11-2 | TGTGCCAGCAGCTTCCGGCGGGAGTTTCCCAATGAGCAGTTCTTC | CASSFRREFPNEQFF
. | . | TRBJ1-2 | TRBV5-1 | TGCGCCAGCAGCTTTTTTGACAGCCCTATTGGCTACACCTTC | CASSFFDSPIGYTF
. | . | TRBJ2-1 | TRBV27 | TGTGCCAGCAGTCCCGGGGTAGGTCAGTTCTTC | CASSPGVGQFF
TRBD1 | . | TRBJ1-6 | TRBV27 | TGTGCCAGCAGTACCCGACAGGGAACTTCACCCCTCCACTTT | CASSTRQGTSPLHF
TRBD1 | . | TRBJ1-2 | TRBV25-1 | TGTGCCAGCAGTGCGACCGGGACAGGGGACTATGGCTACACCTTC | CASSATGTGDYGYTF
TRBD2 | . | TRBJ2-1 | TRBV3-1/TRBV3-2 | TGTGCCAGCAGCCAAGGGACTAGCGTCATCAATGAGCAGTTCTTC | CASSQGTSVINEQFF
TRBD1 | . | TRBJ1-2 | TRBV29-1 | TGCAGCGCCGAGACAGGGGGTAACTATGGCTACACCTTC | CSAETGGNYGYTF
. | many | TRBJ1-1 | TRBV18 | TGTGCCAGCTCACCACGGGGAGAGAACACTGAAGCTTTCTTT | CASSPRGENTEAFF
TRBD2 | . | TRBJ2-1 | TRBV25-1 | TGTGCCAGCAGTGCGGTAGCGGGAGTTAACTACAATGAGCAGTTCTTC | CASSAVAGVNYNEQFF
. | . | TRBJ2-1 | TRBV27 | TGTGCCAGCAGTCGACCTACCGGCGGGCATGAGCAGTTCTTC | CASSRPTGGHEQFF
. | few | TRBJ1-2 | TRBV19 | TGTGCCAGTAGTCCGGGGGTCGGTGGCTACACCTTC | CASSPGVGGYTF